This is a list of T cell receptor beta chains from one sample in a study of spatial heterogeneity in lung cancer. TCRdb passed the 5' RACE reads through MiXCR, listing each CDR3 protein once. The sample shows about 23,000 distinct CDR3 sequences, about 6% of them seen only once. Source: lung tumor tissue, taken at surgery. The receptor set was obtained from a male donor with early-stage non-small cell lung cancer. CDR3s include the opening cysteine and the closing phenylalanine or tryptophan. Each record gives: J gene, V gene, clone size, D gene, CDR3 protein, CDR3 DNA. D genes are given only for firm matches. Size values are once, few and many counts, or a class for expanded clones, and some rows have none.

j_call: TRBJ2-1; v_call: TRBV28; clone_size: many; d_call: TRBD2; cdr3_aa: CASSLRGGGNNEQFF; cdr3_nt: TGTGCCAGCAGTCTGAGGGGCGGGGGGAACAATGAGCAGTTCTTC
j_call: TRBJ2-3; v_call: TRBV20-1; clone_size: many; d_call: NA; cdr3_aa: CSARGQEGTDTQYF; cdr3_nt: TGCAGTGCTAGAGGACAGGAGGGCACAGATACGCAGTATTTT
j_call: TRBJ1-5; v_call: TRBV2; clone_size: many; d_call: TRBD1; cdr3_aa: CASSAGNWTGANQPQHF; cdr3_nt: TGTGCCAGCAGTGCGGGAAACTGGACAGGCGCTAATCAGCCCCAGCATTTT
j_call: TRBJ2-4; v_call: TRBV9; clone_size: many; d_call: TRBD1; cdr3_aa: CASSPGTGGAKNIQYF; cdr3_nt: TGTGCCAGCAGCCCTGGGACAGGGGGTGCCAAAAACATTCAGTACTTC
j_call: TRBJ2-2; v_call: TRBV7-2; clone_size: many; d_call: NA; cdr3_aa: CASGVEQGNTGELFF; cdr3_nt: TGTGCCAGCGGCGTAGAGCAGGGGAACACCGGGGAGCTGTTTTTT
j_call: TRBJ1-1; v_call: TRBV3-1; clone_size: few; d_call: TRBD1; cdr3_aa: CASSQEGTVGQAFF; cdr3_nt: TGTGCCAGCAGCCAAGAGGGGACAGTGGGGCAAGCTTTCTTT
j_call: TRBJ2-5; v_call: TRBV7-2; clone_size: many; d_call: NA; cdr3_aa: CASTELGVTGWETQYF; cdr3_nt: TGTGCCAGCACCGAATTAGGGGTTACAGGGTGGGAGACCCAGTACTTC
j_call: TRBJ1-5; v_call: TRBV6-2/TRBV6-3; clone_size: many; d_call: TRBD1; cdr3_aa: CASSYPGGNQPQHF; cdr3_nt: TGTGCCAGCAGTTACCCAGGGGGGAATCAGCCCCAGCATTTT
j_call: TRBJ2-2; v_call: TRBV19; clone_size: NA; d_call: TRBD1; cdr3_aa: CASRLTGKNTGELFF; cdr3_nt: TGTGCCAGTAGGCTGACAGGGAAGAACACCGGGGAGCTGTTTTTT
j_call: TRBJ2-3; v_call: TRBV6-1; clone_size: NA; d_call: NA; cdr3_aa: CASHKWGGTALTDTQYF; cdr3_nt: TGTGCCAGCCACAAGTGGGGCGGGACAGCACTCACAGATACGCAGTATTTT
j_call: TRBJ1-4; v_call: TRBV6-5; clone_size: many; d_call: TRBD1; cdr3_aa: CASSNDPGQGGNEKLFF; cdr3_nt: TGTGCCAGCAGTAACGATCCGGGACAGGGTGGGAATGAAAAACTGTTTTTT
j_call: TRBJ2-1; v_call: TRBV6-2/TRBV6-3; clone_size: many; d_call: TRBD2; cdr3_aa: CASSRPGGEQFF; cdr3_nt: TGTGCCAGCAGTCGCCCGGGGGGTGAGCAGTTCTTC
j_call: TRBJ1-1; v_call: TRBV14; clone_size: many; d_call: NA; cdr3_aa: CASSQWMNTEAFF; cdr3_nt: TGTGCCAGCAGCCAATGGATGAACACTGAAGCTTTCTTT
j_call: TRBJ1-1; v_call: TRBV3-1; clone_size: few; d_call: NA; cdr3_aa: CASSGGDGAFF; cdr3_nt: TGTGCCAGCAGCGGGGGAGACGGGGCTTTCTTT
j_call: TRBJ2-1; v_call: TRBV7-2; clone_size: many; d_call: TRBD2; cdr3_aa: CASSFIAGGPEQFF; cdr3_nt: TGTGCCAGCAGCTTTATAGCGGGGGGGCCTGAGCAGTTCTTC
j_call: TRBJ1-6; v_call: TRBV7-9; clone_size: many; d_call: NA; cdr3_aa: CASSLESGSPLHF; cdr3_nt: TGTGCCAGCAGCTTAGAGTCGGGGTCACCCCTCCACTTT
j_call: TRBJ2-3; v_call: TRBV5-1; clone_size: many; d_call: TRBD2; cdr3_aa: CGSSSGGSYTQYF; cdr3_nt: TGCGGCAGCAGCAGCGGGGGGTCCTATACGCAGTATTTT
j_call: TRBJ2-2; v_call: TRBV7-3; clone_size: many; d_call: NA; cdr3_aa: CASSSGGSEGTGELFF; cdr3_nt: TGTGCCAGCAGCTCTGGGGGCTCCGAAGGTACCGGGGAGCTGTTTTTT
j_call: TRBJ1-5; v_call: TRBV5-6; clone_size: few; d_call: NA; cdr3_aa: CASSEGDSNQPQHF; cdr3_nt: TGTGCCAGCAGCGAAGGGGACTCAAATCAGCCCCAGCATTTT
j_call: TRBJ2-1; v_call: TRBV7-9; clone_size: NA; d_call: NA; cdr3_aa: CASSYPSEYNEQFF; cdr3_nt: TGTGCCAGCAGCTACCCTAGCGAGTACAATGAGCAGTTCTTC
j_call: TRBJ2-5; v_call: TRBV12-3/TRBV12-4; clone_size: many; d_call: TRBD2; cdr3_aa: CASSLKVLAGGLETQYF; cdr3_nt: TGTGCCAGCAGTTTAAAGGTCCTAGCGGGGGGCCTAGAGACCCAGTACTTC
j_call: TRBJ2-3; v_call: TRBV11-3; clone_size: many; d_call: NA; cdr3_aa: CASSLSPVDTQYF; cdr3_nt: TGTGCCAGCAGCTTGTCCCCTGTAGATACGCAGTATTTT
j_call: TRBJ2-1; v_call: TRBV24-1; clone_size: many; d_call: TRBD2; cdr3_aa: CATSDFRASGDEQFF; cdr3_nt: TGTGCCACCAGTGATTTTAGGGCTAGCGGGGATGAGCAGTTCTTC
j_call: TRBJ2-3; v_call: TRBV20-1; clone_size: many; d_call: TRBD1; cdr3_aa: CSAPDTTTTGGAKQYF; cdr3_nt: TGCAGTGCTCCCGATACAACTACTACAGGGGGCGCTAAGCAGTATTTT
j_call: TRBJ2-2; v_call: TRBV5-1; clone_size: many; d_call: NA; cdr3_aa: CASTSGAPFLFF; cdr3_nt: TGCGCCAGCACGTCCGGAGCACCGTTTCTGTTTTTT
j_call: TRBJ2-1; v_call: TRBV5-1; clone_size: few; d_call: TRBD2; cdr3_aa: CASSLVEAGDNEQFF; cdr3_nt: TGCGCCAGCAGCTTGGTCGAAGCGGGGGACAATGAGCAGTTCTTC
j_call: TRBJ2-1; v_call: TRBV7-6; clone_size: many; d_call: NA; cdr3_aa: CASSFRVAEQFF; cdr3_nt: TGTGCCAGCAGCTTCAGGGTTGCTGAGCAGTTCTTC
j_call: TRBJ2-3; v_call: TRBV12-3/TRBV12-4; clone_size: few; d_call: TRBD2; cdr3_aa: CTSSLTEGAGGHTDTQYF; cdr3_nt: TGTACCAGCAGTTTAACAGAGGGAGCGGGGGGTCACACAGATACGCAGTATTTT
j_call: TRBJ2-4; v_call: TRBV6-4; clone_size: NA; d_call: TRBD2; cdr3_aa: CAGEVAGGGKNIQYF; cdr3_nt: TGTGCCGGAGAAGTAGCGGGAGGGGGCAAAAACATTCAGTACTTC
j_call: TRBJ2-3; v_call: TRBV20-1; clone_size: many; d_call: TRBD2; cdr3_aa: CSLLAGRTDTQYF; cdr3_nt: TGCAGTTTACTAGCGGGACGAACAGATACGCAGTATTTT
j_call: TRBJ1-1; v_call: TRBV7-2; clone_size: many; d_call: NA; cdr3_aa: CASSLRRANTEAFF; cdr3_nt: TGTGCCAGCTCCCTCCGACGGGCGAACACTGAAGCTTTCTTT
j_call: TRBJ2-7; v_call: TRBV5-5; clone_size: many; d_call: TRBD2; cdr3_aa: CASSWDYYEQYF; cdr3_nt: TGTGCCAGCAGCTGGGACTACTACGAGCAGTACTTC
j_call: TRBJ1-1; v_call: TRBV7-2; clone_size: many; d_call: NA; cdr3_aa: CASSRQILSTEAFF; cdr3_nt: TGTGCCAGCAGCCGGCAGATTTTGAGCACTGAAGCTTTCTTT
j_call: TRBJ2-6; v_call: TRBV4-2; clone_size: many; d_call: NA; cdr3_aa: CASSQVSGYGANVLTF; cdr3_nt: TGTGCCAGCAGCCAAGTGTCGGGTTACGGGGCCAACGTCCTGACTTTC
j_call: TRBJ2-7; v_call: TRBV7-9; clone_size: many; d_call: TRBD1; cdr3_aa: CASSRTGTGGEQYF; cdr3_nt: TGTGCCAGCAGCAGAACCGGGACAGGGGGCGAGCAGTACTTC
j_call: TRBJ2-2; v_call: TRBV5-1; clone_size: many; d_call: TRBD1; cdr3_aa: CASSEGASNTGELFF; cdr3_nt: TGCGCCAGCAGCGAGGGGGCCTCGAACACCGGGGAGCTGTTTTTT
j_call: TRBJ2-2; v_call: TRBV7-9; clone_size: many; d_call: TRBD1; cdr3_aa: CASSLGDRGKSGELFF; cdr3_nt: TGTGCCAGCAGCTTGGGGGACAGGGGTAAATCCGGGGAGCTGTTTTTT
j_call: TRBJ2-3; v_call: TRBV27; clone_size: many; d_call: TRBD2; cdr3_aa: CASSSSSGGAASTDTQYF; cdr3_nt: TGTGCCAGCAGTTCTTCTAGCGGGGGCGCTGCTAGCACAGATACGCAGTATTTT
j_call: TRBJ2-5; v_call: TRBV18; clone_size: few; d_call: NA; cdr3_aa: CASSRGQRKETQYF; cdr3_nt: TGTGCCAGCTCCCGCGGACAGAGAAAAGAGACCCAGTACTTC
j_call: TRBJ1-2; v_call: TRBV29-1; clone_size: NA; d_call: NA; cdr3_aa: CSVEGERGYTF; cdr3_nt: TGCAGCGTTGAAGGGGAAAGAGGCTACACCTTC
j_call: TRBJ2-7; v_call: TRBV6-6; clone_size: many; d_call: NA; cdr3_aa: CASSSWEDHYEQYF; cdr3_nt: TGTGCCAGCAGTTCATGGGAGGACCACTACGAGCAGTACTTC
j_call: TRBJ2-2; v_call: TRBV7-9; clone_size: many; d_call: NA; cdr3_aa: CASEGAVNTGELFF; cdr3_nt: TGTGCCAGCGAGGGAGCGGTAAACACCGGGGAGCTGTTTTTT
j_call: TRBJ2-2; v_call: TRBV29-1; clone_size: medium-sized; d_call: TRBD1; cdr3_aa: CSARGSGELFF; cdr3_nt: TGCAGCGCCAGGGGGTCCGGGGAGCTGTTTTTT
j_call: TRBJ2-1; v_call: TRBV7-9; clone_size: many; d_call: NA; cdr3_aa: CASSLPGQLWDNEQFF; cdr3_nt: TGTGCCAGCAGTTTACCGGGACAACTATGGGACAATGAGCAGTTCTTC
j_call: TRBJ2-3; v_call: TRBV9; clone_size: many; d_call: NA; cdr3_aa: CASSESPRADTQYF; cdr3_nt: TGTGCCAGCAGCGAGAGTCCCAGAGCAGATACGCAGTATTTT
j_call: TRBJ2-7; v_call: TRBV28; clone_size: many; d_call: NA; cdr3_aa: CATCSGQGYEQYF; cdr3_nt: TGTGCCACTTGCTCGGGGCAGGGCTACGAGCAGTACTTC
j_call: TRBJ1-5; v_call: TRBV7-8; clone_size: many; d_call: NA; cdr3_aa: CASKATGFTGSNQPQHF; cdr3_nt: TGTGCCAGCAAAGCGACAGGATTCACTGGTAGCAATCAGCCCCAGCATTTT
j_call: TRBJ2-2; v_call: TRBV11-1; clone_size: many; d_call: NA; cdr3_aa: CASKVGGTGELFF; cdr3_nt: TGTGCCAGCAAAGTAGGGGGGACCGGGGAGCTGTTTTTT
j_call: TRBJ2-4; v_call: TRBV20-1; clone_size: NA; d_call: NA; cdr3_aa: CSASLRGPGMIQYF; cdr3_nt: TGCAGTGCTAGCCTGCGGGGGCCGGGCATGATTCAGTACTTC
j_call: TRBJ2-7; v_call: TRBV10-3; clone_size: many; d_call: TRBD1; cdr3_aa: CAITPGQGYEQYF; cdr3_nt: TGTGCCATCACCCCGGGACAGGGCTACGAGCAGTACTTC
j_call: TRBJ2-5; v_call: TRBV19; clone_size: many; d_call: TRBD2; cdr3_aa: CASSIDMRGAQETQYF; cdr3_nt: TGTGCCAGTAGTATAGATATGCGGGGGGCCCAAGAGACCCAGTACTTC
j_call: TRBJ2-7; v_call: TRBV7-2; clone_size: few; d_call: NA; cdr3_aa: CASSLGKSYEQYF; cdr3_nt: TGTGCCAGCAGCTTAGGCAAATCCTACGAGCAGTACTTC
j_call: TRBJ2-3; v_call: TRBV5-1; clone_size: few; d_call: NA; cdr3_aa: CASRLQGTTDTQYF; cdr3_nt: TGCGCCAGCCGACTTCAGGGAACCACAGATACGCAGTATTTT
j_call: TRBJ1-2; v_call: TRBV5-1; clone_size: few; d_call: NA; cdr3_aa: CASSLTGIYGYTF; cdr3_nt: TGCGCCAGCAGCTTGACGGGGATTTATGGCTACACCTTC
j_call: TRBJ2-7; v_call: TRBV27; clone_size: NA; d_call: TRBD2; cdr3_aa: CASSLSLSSGRSYEQYF; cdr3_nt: TGTGCCAGCAGTTTATCCCTGTCTAGCGGGAGAAGCTACGAGCAGTACTTC
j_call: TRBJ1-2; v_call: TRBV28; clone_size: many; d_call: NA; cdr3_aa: CASKTANYGYTF; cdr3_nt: TGTGCCAGCAAAACAGCTAACTATGGCTACACCTTC
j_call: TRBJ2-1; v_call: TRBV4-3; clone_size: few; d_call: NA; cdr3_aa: CASSQDMTTGEQFF; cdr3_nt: TGCGCCAGCAGCCAAGATATGACTACCGGGGAGCAGTTCTTC
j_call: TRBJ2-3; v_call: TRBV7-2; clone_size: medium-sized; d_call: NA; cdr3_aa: CASSLRGLTSTDTQYF; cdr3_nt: TGTGCCAGCAGCCTCCGGGGGCTGACTAGCACAGATACGCAGTATTTT
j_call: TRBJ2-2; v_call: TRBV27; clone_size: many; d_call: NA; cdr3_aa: CASSLGLGDTGELFF; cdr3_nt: TGTGCCAGCAGTCTGGGACTTGGGGACACCGGGGAGCTGTTTTTT